These 24 T cell receptor beta chains share one sample of origin, sequenced in a study of blood T cell repertoires in COVID-19. Profiling relied on immunoSEQ multiplex PCR, and the TCRdb table lists in-frame clones only, not all of them. The profile covers tens of thousands of clones, with about nine tenths appearing a single time and 5.5% to 7% taken by the ten largest. The specimen was peripheral blood. The receptors were gathered from a woman between 70 and 85 years old with acute or convalescent COVID-19.

This clone was seen only once. The V gene is TRBV5-5, the J gene TRBJ1-2; D is unresolved. CDR1 is SGHKS and CDR2 is YYEKEE in the germline V gene (reference sequence). V gave up 1 base and J gave up 2 bases, with 6 bases separating them. This CDR3 has 13 residues. CDR3 sequence (DNA): TGTGCCAGCAGCTTGCAGGCGAACTATGGCTACACCTTC. Protein: CASSLQANYGYTF.

The chain recombines TRBV29-1 with TRBJ2-7; weak D call: TRBD1 (5 bases). This CDR3 region has 12 residues. The germline V gene has CDR1 SQVTM and CDR2 ANQGSEA. V lost 3 bases to trimming and J lost 0 bases, with 6 bases between them. The CDR3 bases are TGCAGCGTTGACCAGGGCTCCTACGAGCAGTACTTC. This encodes CSVDQGSYEQYF.

The chain uses TRBV27 and TRBJ2-1, with D hard to call. This CDR3 region has 13 residues. Germline CDR1 MNHEY, CDR2 SMNVEV (reference sequence). Deletions cut 4 bases from V and 7 bases from J, with 11 bases between. CDR3 in DNA: TGTGCCAGCAGTTCCACTCTTATTAATGAGCAGTTCTTC. This encodes CASSSTLINEQFF.

The V gene is TRBV5-1, the J gene TRBJ1-1, with D possibly TRBD1 on 6 matching bases. This CDR3 has 13 residues. Germline V CDR1 and CDR2: SGHRS, YFSETQ. V lost 0 bases to trimming and J lost 6 bases, with 9 bases between them. The DNA of the CDR3 is TGCGCCAGCAGCTTGGCGGGGGGGCCTGAAGCTTTCTTT. It is translated as CASSLAGGPEAFF.

This chain joins TRBV29-1 and TRBJ2-1, with D perhaps TRBD2 (6 bases). This CDR3 is built from 13 residues. The V end lost 5 bases, the J end lost 6 bases, and 14 bases lay between the germline ends. CDR1 and CDR2 (germline): SQVTM, ANQGSEA. CDR3 sequence: CSVQERTTNEQFF. Written as DNA, the CDR3 is TGCAGCGTTCAGGAGAGGACTACCAATGAGCAGTTCTTC.

There are a few counts of this clone. The rearrangement links TRBV6-5 to TRBJ1-1; 8 positions match TRBD1. CDR1 is MNHEY, CDR2 SVGAGI, per germline. The CDR3 has 15 amino acids. V gave up 8 bases and J gave up 5 bases; unmatched junction bases: 13. The CDR3 DNA is TGTGCCAGCGTCCCGGTCCCAGGGGGCAGGACTGAAGCTTTCTTT. This gives the protein CASVPVPGGRTEAFF.

This rearrangement joins TRBV10-3 to TRBJ1-6; 10 bases agree with TRBD1. The CDR3 is 15 residues long. In germline, CDR1 is ENHRY, CDR2 SYGVKD. J was trimmed by 10 bases and V by 6 bases; bases with no gene match: 9. Written as DNA, the CDR3 is TGTGCCATCAGCCTGGGACAGGGGTCCTTCTCACCCCTCCACTTT. Residues: CAISLGQGSFSPLHF.

The CDR3 nucleotides are TGTGCCAGCAGCCAAAGGGTTGGGGGCCGGGACACAAACGGGGATGAGCAGTTCTTC. It specifies CASSQRVGGRDTNGDEQFF. The genes are TRBV21-1 and TRBJ2-1; the table gives TRBD1 as D, unverified against the DNA. TRBV21-1 is described as a pseudogene. CDR3 length equals 19 residues.

The rearrangement uses TRBV3-1 (or the pseudogene TRBV3-2) and TRBJ1-1; the match to TRBD1 covers 8 bases. There are 13 residues in the CDR3. After removal of 4 bases from V and 6 bases from J, the junction contained 4 bases not matched to a gene. Germline V gene lookup returns CDR1 LGHDT and CDR2 YNNKEL (reference sequence). The CDR3: CASSLRDRSEAFF. Here the CDR3 DNA reads TGTGCCAGCAGCCTAAGGGACAGGTCTGAAGCTTTCTTT.

The chain joins TRBV3-1 (or the pseudogene TRBV3-2) to TRBJ2-5; D gene ambiguous. Trimming cost V 1 base and J 4 bases, with 10 bases left between them. Germline V gene data show CDR1 as LGHDT and CDR2 as YNNKEL (reference sequence). The CDR3 length is 14 residues. The CDR3 protein is CASSQVAGRETQYF. CDR3 sequence (DNA): TGTGCCAGCAGCCAAGTGGCTGGTCGAGAGACCCAGTACTTC.

V usage is TRBV7-8 and J usage is TRBJ1-5, with 7 positions matching TRBD1. Germline lookup yields CDR1 SGHVS and CDR2 FQNEAQ. The length of the CDR3 is 14 residues. The V and J ends lost 6 bases and 9 bases, in that order; junction bases with no gene match: 11. As DNA, the CDR3 is TGTGCCAGCAGTTGGAGGGGGCCGGAGTGGCCCCAGCATTTT. Its protein product is CASSWRGPEWPQHF.

The rearrangement uses TRBV4-3 and TRBJ2-5; no clear D. The CDR3 is made up of 13 amino acids. Trimming cost V 0 bases and J 2 bases, with 4 bases left between them. The germline gives CDR1 LGHNA, CDR2 YSLEER. The DNA of the CDR3 is TGCGCCAGCAGCCAAGAAACACAAGAGACCCAGTACTTC. Protein sequence: CASSQETQETQYF.

The gene calls are TRBV20-1 and TRBJ1-2; D gene unclear. V lost 3 bases, J lost 4 bases, and 18 bases lay in between. The CDR3 sequence is 15 residues long. Germline V lookup: CDR1 DFQATT, CDR2 SNEGSKA (reference sequence). Here the CDR3 reads CSASSRTRGSYGYTF. The DNA of the CDR3 is TGCAGTGCTAGTAGCCGAACCAGAGGGTCCTATGGCTACACCTTC.

This clone was counted once. The V and J genes are TRBV18 and TRBJ2-5; 11 nucleotides agree with TRBD1. The CDR3 is made up of 15 amino acids. V trimming: 5 bases; J trimming: 0 bases; junction bases outside the gene matches: 2. CDR1 and CDR2 (germline): KGHSH, LQKENI. In nucleotides, the CDR3 is TGTGCCAGCTCAGGGGACAGGGGGGACCAAGAGACCCAGTACTTC. Protein: CASSGDRGDQETQYF.

The rearrangement uses TRBV7-9 and TRBJ1-5, with TRBD1 identical over 7 bases. Germline values: CDR1 SEHNR, CDR2 FQNEAQ (reference sequence). With 3 bases clipped from V and 10 bases from J, the junction kept 3 bases outside the gene matches. This CDR3 region has 12 residues. The chain's CDR3 is CASSFEGAPQHF. The DNA of the CDR3 is TGTGCCAGCAGCTTTGAGGGGGCCCCCCAGCATTTT. The whole variable domain, remainder taken from reference TRBV7-9 and TRBJ1-5, is DTGVSQNPRHKITKRGQNVTFRCDPISEHNRLYWYRQTLGQGPEFLTYFQNEAQLEKSRLLSDRFSAERPKGSFSTLEIQRTEQGDSAMYLCASSFEGAPQHFGDGTRLSIL.

The chain combines TRBV27 with TRBJ2-1; 16 nucleotides line up with TRBD2. Trimming cost V 5 bases and J 10 bases; bases outside gene matches: 5. Germline V CDR1 and CDR2: MNHEY, SMNVEV (reference sequence). There are 15 residues in the CDR3. In DNA, the CDR3 is TGTGCCAGCAGTCCGGGACTAGCGGGGGGGCACGAGCAGTTCTTC. Translated, it gives CASSPGLAGGHEQFF.

This clone was counted once. The chain has TRBV20-1 and TRBJ2-7, with D possibly TRBD2 on 7 matching bases. V shed 3 bases and J shed 7 bases, with 10 bases lying between them. Germline loops: CDR1 DFQATT, CDR2 SNEGSKA (reference sequence). This CDR3 has 11 residues. Here the CDR3 reads CSARRGGEQYF. For the CDR3, the DNA is TGCAGTGCTAGGAGGGGGGGAGAGCAGTACTTC.

The chain joins TRBV24-1 to TRBJ2-1, with 7 nucleotides matching TRBD2. The CDR3 consists of 15 residues. V shed 4 bases and J 3 bases; nucleotides not matched to a gene: 5. CDR1 and CDR2 from the germline V gene are KGHDR and SFDVKD. The CDR3 region is CATSETSARYNEQFF. The CDR3 coding sequence is TGTGCCACCAGTGAAACTAGCGCCCGCTACAATGAGCAGTTCTTC.

V and J are TRBV9 and TRBJ2-5; TRBD1 agrees at 7 bases. The CDR3 loop spans 15 amino acids. CDR1 is SGDLS and CDR2 is YYNGEE in the germline V gene. The V segment lost 0 bases and the J segment 5 bases; nucleotides outside the gene matches: 7. CDR3 residues: CASSVGRGGEETQYF. The CDR3 DNA is TGTGCCAGCAGCGTAGGGAGAGGGGGCGAGGAGACCCAGTACTTC.

This clone was detected only a few times. J is TRBJ2-1 and V is TRBV5-6, with D unresolved. The CDR3 has 15 residues. CDR1 is SGHDT, CDR2 YYEEEE, per germline. V lost 7 bases and J 0 bases, leaving 14 bases between the germline ends. CDR3 residues: CASGSDPSSYNEQFF. For the CDR3, the DNA is TGTGCCAGCGGATCCGACCCTAGCTCCTACAATGAGCAGTTCTTC.

This chain uses TRBV9 with TRBJ2-5, with D perhaps matching TRBD1 (6 bases). V was shortened by 0 bases and J by 0 bases, with 12 bases between the two germline ends. This CDR3 spans 16 amino acids. CDR1 and CDR2 from the germline V gene are SGDLS and YYNGEE. The DNA for the CDR3 is TGTGCCAGCAGCGTAGCTCCCGGGACAAACCAAGAGACCCAGTACTTC. It yields the protein CASSVAPGTNQETQYF.

The chain links TRBV18 to TRBJ1-5; unclear D gene. V lost 2 bases to trimming and J lost 6 bases, with 11 bases between them. In germline, CDR1 is KGHSH, CDR2 LQKENI. The CDR3 sequence is 14 residues long. The CDR3 coding sequence is TGTGCCAGCTCACCAAGCGGGGTTGTTCAGCCCCAGCATTTT. The encoded protein is CASSPSGVVQPQHF.

This CDR3 reads CATSTGTIAGSPLHF. Here the CDR3 DNA reads TGTGCCACCAGCACCGGGACTATAGCTGGTTCACCCCTCCACTTT. The rearrangement uses TRBV15 and TRBJ1-6; tentatively, D is TRBD1 (5 bases). The germline V and J ends were trimmed by 4 bases and 9 bases, with 16 bases remaining between them. The CDR3 sequence is 15 residues long. Germline V gene lookup returns CDR1 LNHNV and CDR2 YYDKDF (reference sequence).

The chain carries TRBV2 and TRBJ2-1; 7 bases map to TRBD1. Germline lookup yields CDR1 SNHLY and CDR2 FYNNEI. Germline trimming cut 9 bases from V and 8 bases from J; bases unmatched to any gene: 4. The CDR3 runs 11 residues. The CDR3 DNA follows: TGTGCCAGTCGACAGGGCCATGAGCAGTTCTTC. Translated, it gives CASRQGHEQFF.